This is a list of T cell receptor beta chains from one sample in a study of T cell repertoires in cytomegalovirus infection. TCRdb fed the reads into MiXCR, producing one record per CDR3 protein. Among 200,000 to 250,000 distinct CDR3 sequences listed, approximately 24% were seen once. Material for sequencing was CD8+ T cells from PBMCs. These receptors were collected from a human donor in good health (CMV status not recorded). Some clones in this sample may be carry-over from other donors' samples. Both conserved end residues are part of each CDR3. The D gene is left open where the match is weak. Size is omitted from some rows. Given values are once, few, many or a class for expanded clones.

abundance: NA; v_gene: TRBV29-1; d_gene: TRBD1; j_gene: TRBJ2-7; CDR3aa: CSAEGEGQGGYEQYF; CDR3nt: TGCAGCGCTGAGGGAGAGGGACAGGGGGGGTACGAGCAGTACTTC
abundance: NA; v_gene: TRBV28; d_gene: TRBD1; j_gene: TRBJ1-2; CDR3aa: CASSPLGTGGDYGYTF; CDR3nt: TGTGCCAGCAGTCCACTTGGGACAGGGGGCGACTATGGCTACACCTTC
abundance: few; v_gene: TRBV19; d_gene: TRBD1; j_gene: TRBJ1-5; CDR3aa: CASSIEGQGPNQPQHF; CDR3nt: TGTGCCAGTAGTATAGAGGGACAGGGCCCCAATCAGCCCCAGCATTTT
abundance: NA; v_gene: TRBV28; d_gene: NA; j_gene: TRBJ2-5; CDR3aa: CASSGKGQQETQYF; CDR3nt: TGTGCCAGCAGTGGGAAAGGACAGCAAGAGACCCAGTACTTC
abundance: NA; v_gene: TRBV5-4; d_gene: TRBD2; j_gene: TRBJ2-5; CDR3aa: CASSPVGGGRQETQYF; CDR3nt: TGTGCCAGCAGCCCGGTGGGCGGGGGGCGCCAAGAGACCCAGTACTTC
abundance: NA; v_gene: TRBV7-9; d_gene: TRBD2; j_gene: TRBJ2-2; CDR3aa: CASSHRTSGVIGELFF; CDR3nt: TGTGCCAGCAGCCACCGGACTAGCGGGGTGATCGGGGAGCTGTTTTTT
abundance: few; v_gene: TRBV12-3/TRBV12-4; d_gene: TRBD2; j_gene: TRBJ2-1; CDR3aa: CASRLAGASNEQFF; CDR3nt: TGTGCCAGCAGACTAGCGGGGGCCTCGAATGAGCAGTTCTTC
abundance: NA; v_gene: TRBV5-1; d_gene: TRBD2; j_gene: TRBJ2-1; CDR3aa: CASSSGLAGSVFLPYNEQFF; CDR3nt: TGCGCCAGCAGCTCTGGACTAGCGGGATCGGTGTTTCTCCCCTACAATGAGCAGTTCTTC
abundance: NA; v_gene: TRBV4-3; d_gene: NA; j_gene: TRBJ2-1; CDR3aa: CASSRRVGTNNEQFF; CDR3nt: TGCGCCAGCAGCCGCCGAGTGGGGACCAACAATGAGCAGTTCTTC
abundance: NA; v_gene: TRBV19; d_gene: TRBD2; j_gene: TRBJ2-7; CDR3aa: CASSLGRRTSSRDEQYF; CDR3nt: TGTGCCAGTAGTCTGGGGCGAAGGACTAGCTCCCGGGACGAGCAGTACTTC
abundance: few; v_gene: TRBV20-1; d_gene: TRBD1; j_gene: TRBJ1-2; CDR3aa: CSARPGTGVANYGYTF; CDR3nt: TGCAGTGCCCGTCCCGGGACAGGGGTCGCTAACTATGGCTACACCTTC
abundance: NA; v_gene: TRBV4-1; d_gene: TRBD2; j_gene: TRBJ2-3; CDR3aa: CASSQGWGGGGADTQYF; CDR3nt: TGCGCCAGCAGCCAGGGCTGGGGGGGGGGGGGGGCAGATACGCAGTATTTT
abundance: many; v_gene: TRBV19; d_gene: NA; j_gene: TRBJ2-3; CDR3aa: CASSIGRDTQYF; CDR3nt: TGTGCCAGTAGTATAGGGCGTGATACGCAGTATTTT
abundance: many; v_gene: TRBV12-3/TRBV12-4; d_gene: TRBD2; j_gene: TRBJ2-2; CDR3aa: CASSSGLAGPGELFF; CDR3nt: TGTGCCAGCAGTTCGGGACTAGCGGGGCCCGGGGAGCTGTTTTTT
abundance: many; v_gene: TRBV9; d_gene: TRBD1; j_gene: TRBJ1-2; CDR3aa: CASSGGTGYDDYTF; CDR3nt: TGTGCCAGCAGCGGCGGGACAGGGTACGATGACTACACCTTC
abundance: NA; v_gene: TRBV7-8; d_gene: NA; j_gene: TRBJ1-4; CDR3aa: CASSTSWRTTNEKLFF; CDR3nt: TGTGCCAGCAGCACCTCGTGGCGAACAACTAATGAAAAACTGTTTTTT
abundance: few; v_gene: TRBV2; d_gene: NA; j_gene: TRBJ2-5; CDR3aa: CASSEIVSGETQYF; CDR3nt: TGTGCCAGCAGTGAAATCGTGAGCGGGGAGACCCAGTACTTC
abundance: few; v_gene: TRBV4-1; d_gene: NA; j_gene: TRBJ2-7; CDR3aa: CASSQEGPVMHYEQYF; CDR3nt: TGCGCCAGCAGCCAAGAGGGTCCAGTCATGCACTACGAGCAGTACTTC
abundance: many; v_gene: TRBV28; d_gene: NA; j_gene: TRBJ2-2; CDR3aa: CASRGLDGANTGELFF; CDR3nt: TGTGCCAGCCGGGGGCTGGACGGCGCGAACACCGGGGAGCTGTTTTTT